The sample holds a few counts of the clone carrying this TCR beta chain. Using a J-beta primer mix together with a sample-barcoded 5' primer, a second PCR was run for roughly 7 to 11 cycles. Using its own MiXCR run on the 5' RACE reads, TCRdb lists one record per CDR3 protein. The sample yields around 1,100,000 distinct CDR3 sequences, about two fifths seen once. The data are from a study of blood T cells in healthy people across ages. Trimming removed 4 bases at V and 6 bases at J, with 19 bases between. In germline, CDR1 is SGDLS, CDR2 YYNGEE. The CDR3 covers 16 residues. This chain uses TRBV9 with TRBJ1-4; tentative D call: TRBD1 (5 bases). Sequenced: blood. The clonotype comes from a man between 18 and 35 years old in good health. This chain's CDR3 is CASSPRDRTTHEKLFF. CDR3 nucleotide sequence: TGTGCCAGCAGCCCCCGAGACAGAACCACCCATGAAAAACTGTTTTTT.